The clone carrying this T cell receptor (beta chain) was seen ten or more times. V gave up 2 bases and J gave up 5 bases; unmatched junction bases: 10. The CDR3 is 17 residues long. CDR1 and CDR2 from the germline V gene are ENHRY and SYGVKD. The data originate from a study of blood T cell repertoires in COVID-19. Background on the study: Some COVID-19 samples were acute and others convalescent; all came from the United States, Italy and Spain. PBMCs, B-cell-depleted T cells, or T cells provided the cDNA or gDNA that made up the material.

Original data processing: The authors estimated nucleated cell counts from reference gene primer amplification. Profiled with immunoSEQ multiplex PCR; TCRdb holds only in-frame clones, not every one. V, J and clone size derive from that table, while D and trimming were established from the DNA sequence. The sample comprises about 190,000 clones, around 78% of which are singletons, and 2.5% to 3% rests with the top ten. The V gene is TRBV10-3, the J gene TRBJ1-5, with 9 bases fitting TRBD1. Sequencing used peripheral blood. This TCR was recovered from a woman of 80 years or more with active or convalescent COVID-19. The DNA of the CDR3 is TGTGCCATCAGTGAGGTTAAGGGACAGGGTTACGATCAGCCCCAGCATTTT. Translating it yields CAISEVKGQGYDQPQHF.